This T cell receptor beta chain was identified during a study of blood T cells in healthy people across ages. Only a few counts were recorded for this clonotype. Trimming at V came to 3 bases and at J to 0 bases, leaving 9 bases not matched to a gene. CDR3 length equals 17 residues. A J-beta primer mix and a sample-barcoded 5' primer were used in a second PCR of roughly 6 to 11 cycles. TCRdb independently ran MiXCR on the 5' RACE reads; one entry per CDR3 protein. The repertoire includes more than 900,000 distinct CDR3 sequences, almost 30% of them detected once, and 10% sits in the top ten. These sequences were also reported in another study, on T cells of mothers and their children. That work states: Mothers yielded over 9 million CDR3 reads, children about 3.1 million each.

The gene calls are TRBV12-3 or TRBV12-4 and TRBJ1-1; 8 positions match TRBD1. The clonotype originates from a woman aged 40-49 years in good health. Sequencing was done on a sample of blood. The CDR3 nucleotides read TGTGCCAGCAGTTTGGGACAGGTCAACTTCATGAACACTGAAGCTTTCTTT. Residues: CASSLGQVNFMNTEAFF.